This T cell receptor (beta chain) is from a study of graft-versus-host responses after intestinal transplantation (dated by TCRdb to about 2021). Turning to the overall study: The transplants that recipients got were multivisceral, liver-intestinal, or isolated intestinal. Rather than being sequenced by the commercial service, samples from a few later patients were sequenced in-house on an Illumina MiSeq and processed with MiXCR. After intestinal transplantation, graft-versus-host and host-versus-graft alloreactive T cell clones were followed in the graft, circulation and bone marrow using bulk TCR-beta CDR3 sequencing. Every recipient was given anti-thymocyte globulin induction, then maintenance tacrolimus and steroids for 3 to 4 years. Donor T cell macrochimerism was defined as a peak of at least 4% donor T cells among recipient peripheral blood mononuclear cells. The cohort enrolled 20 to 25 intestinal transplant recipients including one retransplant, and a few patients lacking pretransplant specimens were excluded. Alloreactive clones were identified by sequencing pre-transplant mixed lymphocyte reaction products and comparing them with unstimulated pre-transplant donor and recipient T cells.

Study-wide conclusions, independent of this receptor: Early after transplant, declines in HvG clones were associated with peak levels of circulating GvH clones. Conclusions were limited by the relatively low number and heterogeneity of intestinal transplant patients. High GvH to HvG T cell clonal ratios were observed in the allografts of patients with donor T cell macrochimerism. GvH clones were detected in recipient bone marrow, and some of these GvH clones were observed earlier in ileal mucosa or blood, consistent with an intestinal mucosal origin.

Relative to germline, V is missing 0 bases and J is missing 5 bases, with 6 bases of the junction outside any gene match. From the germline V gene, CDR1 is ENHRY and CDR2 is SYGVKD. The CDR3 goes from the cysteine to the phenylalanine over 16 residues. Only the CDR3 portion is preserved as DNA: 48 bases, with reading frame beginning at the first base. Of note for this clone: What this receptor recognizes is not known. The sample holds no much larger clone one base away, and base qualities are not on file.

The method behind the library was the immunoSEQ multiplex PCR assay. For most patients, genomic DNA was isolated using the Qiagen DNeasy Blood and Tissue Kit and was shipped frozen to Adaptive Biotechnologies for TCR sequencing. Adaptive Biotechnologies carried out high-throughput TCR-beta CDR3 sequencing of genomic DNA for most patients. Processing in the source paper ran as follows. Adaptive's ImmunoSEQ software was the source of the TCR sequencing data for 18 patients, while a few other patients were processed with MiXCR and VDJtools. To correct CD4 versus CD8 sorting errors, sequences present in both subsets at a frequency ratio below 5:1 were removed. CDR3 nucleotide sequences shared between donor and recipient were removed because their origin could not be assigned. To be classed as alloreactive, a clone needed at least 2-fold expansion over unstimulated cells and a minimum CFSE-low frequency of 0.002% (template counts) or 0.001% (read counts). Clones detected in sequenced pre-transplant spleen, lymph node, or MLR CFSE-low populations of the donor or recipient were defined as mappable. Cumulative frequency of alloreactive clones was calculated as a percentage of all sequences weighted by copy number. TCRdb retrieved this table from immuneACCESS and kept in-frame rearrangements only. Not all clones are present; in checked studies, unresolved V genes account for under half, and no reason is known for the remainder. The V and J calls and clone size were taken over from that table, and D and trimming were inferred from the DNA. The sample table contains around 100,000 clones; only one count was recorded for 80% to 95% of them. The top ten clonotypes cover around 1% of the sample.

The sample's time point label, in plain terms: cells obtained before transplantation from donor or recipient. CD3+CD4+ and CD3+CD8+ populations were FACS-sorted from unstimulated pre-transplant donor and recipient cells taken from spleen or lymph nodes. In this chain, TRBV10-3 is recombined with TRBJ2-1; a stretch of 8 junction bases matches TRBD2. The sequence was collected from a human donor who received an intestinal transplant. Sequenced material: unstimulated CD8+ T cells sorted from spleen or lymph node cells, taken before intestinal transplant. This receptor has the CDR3 CAISESQRGFDNEQFF. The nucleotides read TGTGCCATCAGTGAGTCTCAGCGGGGGTTCGACAATGAGCAGTTCTTC.